This T cell receptor (beta chain) was sequenced during a study of blood T cell repertoires in COVID-19. Germline CDR1 reads SGHRS; CDR2 reads YFSETQ. The CDR3 is 14 amino acids. V shed 6 bases and J shed 1 base, with 10 bases lying between them. As originally analysed: Cell counts per sample came from amplifying reference gene primers. TCRdb keeps only in-frame clones here, not all; method: immunoSEQ multiplex PCR. The V and J calls and clone size come from that table; D and trimming were worked out from the DNA. The sample records a few hundred thousand clones, 75% to 90% being singletons. This study enrolled people aged roughly 18 to 89 from about 26 US geographic areas. Symptom resolution, clearance, or two negative PCRs marked donors in Cohort 3 as recovered.

This chain uses TRBV5-1 with TRBJ2-2; TRBD2 might be the D (6 bases). The sequence came from a young man who had recovered from COVID-19. Sequenced input: PBMCs or T cells enriched from blood (not recorded which). The CDR3 DNA reads TGCGCCAGCACTGGGACTTTGAACACCGGGGAGCTGTTTTTT. This codes for CASTGTLNTGELFF. The whole variable domain, filled in from reference TRBV5-1 and TRBJ2-2, reads KAGVTQTPRYLIKTRGQQVTLSCSPISGHRSVSWYQQTPGQGLQFLFEYFSETQRNKGNFPGRFSGRQFSNSRSEMNVSTLELGDSALYLCASTGTLNTGELFFGEGSRLTVL.